This T cell receptor (beta chain) stems from a study of neurological immune-mediated disorders. Many counts were recorded for this clonotype. What it recognizes is unknown. Synthesis of cDNA used 5'RACE (with 10-nucleotide random UMIs). Every sequencing run gave over 180 million TCR-beta sequences, taken from 15-18 subjects. MiXCR, applied by TCRdb to the 5' RACE reads, yields one record per CDR3 protein. The table includes 25,000 or so distinct CDR3 sequences, roughly 13% detected once. Time point meaning: technical triplicate 1. The CDR3 has 10 residues. Per the germline V gene, CDR1 is DFQATT and CDR2 is SNEGSKA (reference sequence). With 3 bases removed from V and 5 bases from J, the gap between germline ends came to 4 bases. General study points: Patients with HTLV-1-associated myelopathy had the highest level of TCR clonal expansion, whereas patients with multiple sclerosis had the lowest level, falling beneath the level found in healthy controls.

V usage is TRBV20-1 and J usage is TRBJ2-5; the D is unclear. The TCR comes from a female donor with HTLV-1-associated myelopathy (HAM/TSP). The sample consisted of CD4+ T cells from blood. CDR3 residues: CSARAETQYF. CDR3 in DNA: TGCAGTGCTAGGGCGGAGACCCAGTACTTC.